This is a list of T cell receptor beta chains from one sample in a study of blood T cell repertoires in COVID-19. Assay used: immunoSEQ multiplex PCR; TCRdb lists only in-frame clones, some missing. The sample gives some 290,000 clones, roughly nine tenths of which show up once; less than 15% is in the top ten. The sequenced material came from peripheral blood. These receptors were obtained from a woman between 25 and 40 years old with COVID-19, enrolled during active disease. The CDR3 runs from the conserved cysteine through the conserved F or W. A D gene is named only where the DNA matches it firmly. The listing skips clone size in some rows; elsewhere it reads once, few, many or a size class.

cdr3_nt | cdr3_aa | clone_size | j_call | d_call | v_call
TGTGCCAGCAGCCAAAGAGGCGGGGGCCAAACAAGCACAGATACGCAGTATTTT | CASSQRGGGQTSTDTQYF | NA | TRBJ2-3 | NA | TRBV3-1/TRBV3-2
TGTGCCAGCAGCCAAATAGGGGGGGGGAACACTGAAGCTTTCTTT | CASSQIGGGNTEAFF | once | TRBJ1-1 | NA | TRBV7-8
TGTGCCACCTCAAGGGAGGGGCAAACGATGGCAGATACGCAGTATTTT | CATSREGQTMADTQYF | NA | TRBJ2-3 | TRBD2 | TRBV10-3
TGTGCCAGTAGGGGGACAGGGGGGAATTACGAGCAGTACTTC | CASRGTGGNYEQYF | once | TRBJ2-7 | TRBD1 | TRBV19
TGTGCCAGCAGTTATCGTCGAGGGTCCACTGAAGCTTTCTTT | CASSYRRGSTEAFF | NA | TRBJ1-1 | NA | TRBV6-5
TGTGCCAGCGGATCAGGGGTTAGCAATCAGCCCCAGCATTTT | CASGSGVSNQPQHF | NA | TRBJ1-5 | NA | TRBV7-2
TGTGCCAGCAGTGCAGTCTCCTACGAGCAGTACTTC | CASSAVSYEQYF | NA | TRBJ2-7 | NA | TRBV2
TGTGCCAGCAGAGGGACAGGGAGTCAGCCCCAGCATTTT | CASRGTGSQPQHF | NA | TRBJ1-5 | TRBD1 | TRBV2
TGTGCCAGCTCACTTGGAGGCGGGGGGCCGAACACCGGGGAGCTGTTTTTT | CASSLGGGGPNTGELFF | NA | TRBJ2-2 | TRBD2 | TRBV18
TGTGCCAGCAGCTCGGGGGGTAGGCAGACCGAAAAACTGTTTTTT | CASSSGGRQTEKLFF | once | TRBJ1-4 | NA | TRBV7-9
TGTGCCAGCAGCTTAGATCGTCACGAGCAGTACTTC | CASSLDRHEQYF | NA | TRBJ2-7 | NA | TRBV11-2
TGTGCCAGCAGTGAAGATGGCGGTAGCACAGATACGCAGTATTTT | CASSEDGGSTDTQYF | NA | TRBJ2-3 | NA | TRBV6-1
TGTGCCAGTAGTATAGGGGGACTCGAGCAGTACTTC | CASSIGGLEQYF | NA | TRBJ2-7 | NA | TRBV19
TGTGCCAGCTCACCGGGGGGGGTTTACACTGAAGCTTTCTTT | CASSPGGVYTEAFF | NA | TRBJ1-1 | NA | TRBV18
TGTGCCAGCATACAGCGGGGTCACGAAGAGACCCAGTACTTC | CASIQRGHEETQYF | NA | TRBJ2-5 | TRBD2 | TRBV2
TGTGCCAGCAGCCAAGTAGAGCGCAACGGTTACGAGCAGTACTTC | CASSQVERNGYEQYF | NA | TRBJ2-7 | NA | TRBV3-1/TRBV3-2
TGTGCCAGCTCACCAACCAGCGAGGACTATGGCTACACCTTC | CASSPTSEDYGYTF | NA | TRBJ1-2 | NA | TRBV18
TGTGCCACCAGTGTAAGGGGTGAAGACACCGGGGAGCTGTTTTTT | CATSVRGEDTGELFF | NA | TRBJ2-2 | NA | TRBV24-1
TGTGCCAGCAGTTTACTCCCTCGGGGGGGGAGGGGCTATGGCTACACCTTC | CASSLLPRGGRGYGYTF | NA | TRBJ1-2 | NA | TRBV28
TGCGCCAGCAGCTTGGGGCAGGACATCAATCAGCCCCAGCATTTT | CASSLGQDINQPQHF | NA | TRBJ1-5 | NA | TRBV5-1
TGTGCCAGCAGTTACTCGTCTAGGGGTAAAGCAGATACGCAGTATTTT | CASSYSSRGKADTQYF | NA | TRBJ2-3 | NA | TRBV6-5
TGTGCCAGCAGTTTACTAGCGGGGGGTACCGGGGAGCTGTTTTTT | CASSLLAGGTGELFF | NA | TRBJ2-2 | TRBD2 | TRBV6-6
TGTGCCAGTAGTGCGGGACAGCTATACGAGCAGTACTTC | CASSAGQLYEQYF | few | TRBJ2-7 | NA | TRBV19
TGTGCCAGCAGCGTGTGGCAGGGGGCGAAACAGCCCCAGCATTTT | CASSVWQGAKQPQHF | NA | TRBJ1-5 | TRBD1 | TRBV5-8
TGCAGTGCTAGTCCCGGGACAGGGGGGTTGGGTTCACCCCTCCACTTT | CSASPGTGGLGSPLHF | many | TRBJ1-6 | TRBD1 | TRBV20-1
TGTGCCAGCAGTTTCTTGGCAGGGGCCAACAATGAGCAGTTCTTC | CASSFLAGANNEQFF | NA | TRBJ2-1 | NA | TRBV27
TGTGCCAGCAGCGTAGGTAGCGGGGGTAACACCGGGGAGCTGTTTTTT | CASSVGSGGNTGELFF | NA | TRBJ2-2 | TRBD2 | TRBV9
TGCGCCAGCAGCCACTTTAGCGGGGGCCTCAATGAGCAGTTCTTC | CASSHFSGGLNEQFF | NA | TRBJ2-1 | TRBD2 | TRBV4-1
TGTGCCAGCAGTTACGTACAGGGTCAGCCCCAGCATTTT | CASSYVQGQPQHF | few | TRBJ1-5 | NA | TRBV6-5
TGTGCCAGCAGCCATGACAGGGGGCAATCACCCCTCCACTTT | CASSHDRGQSPLHF | NA | TRBJ1-6 | TRBD1 | TRBV7-9
TGTGCCAGCAGAGCCGGGTTTTTACGTGAAGCTTTCTTT | CASRAGFLREAFF | NA | TRBJ1-1 | NA | TRBV6-5
TGTGCCAGCAGCAGGGACAGGGACGGGGAGCTGTTTTTT | CASSRDRDGELFF | once | TRBJ2-2 | TRBD1 | TRBV7-9
TGTGCCAGCAGTGAAATTATAGGGGGCAATACTGAAGCTTTCTTT | CASSEIIGGNTEAFF | NA | TRBJ1-1 | TRBD1 | TRBV6-1